These T cell receptor beta chains were read from a single sample in a study of T cells in Graves' hyperthyroidism and ophthalmopathy. TCRdb processed the multiplex PCR reads anew with MiXCR; each CDR3 protein has one entry. The profile shows about 320,000 distinct CDR3 sequences, 15% to 20% of them singletons. Input material: blood. Receptors were obtained from a young man with Graves' hyperthyroidism. Each CDR3 is given with its conserved first and last residue. The D gene is left open where the match is weak. Clone size, where shown, is once, few, many, or a class for clones that have expanded.

D gene,clone size,J gene,V gene,CDR3 length,CDR3 protein,CDR3 DNA
TRBD1,many,TRBJ1-5,TRBV12-3/TRBV12-4,16,CASSSDREEGNQPQHF,TGTGCCAGCAGTTCCGACAGGGAAGAGGGCAATCAGCCCCAGCATTTT
TRBD2,few,TRBJ2-1,TRBV7-9,15,CASSLTSVYYNEQFF,TGTGCCAGCAGTTTGACTAGCGTATACTACAATGAGCAGTTCTTC
.,.,TRBJ2-3,TRBV20-1,12,CSGRESTDTQYF,TGCAGTGGGAGGGAGAGCACAGATACGCAGTATTTT
TRBD1,few,TRBJ1-2,TRBV5-1,17,CASSWGTAATSRYGHTF,TGCGCCAGCAGCTGGGGGACAGCGGCAACTAGTCGATATGGCCACACCTTC
.,many,TRBJ2-3,TRBV20-1,14,CSLFSPLSTDTQYF,TGCAGTCTCTTTAGCCCCCTTAGCACAGATACGCAGTATTTT
.,.,TRBJ1-6,TRBV2,14,CASSIQGDASPLHF,TGTGCCAGCAGCATCCAGGGTGACGCTTCACCCCTCCACTTT
.,few,TRBJ2-1,TRBV7-6,14,CASSFQRRGGEQFF,TGTGCCAGCAGCTTCCAGCGCCGAGGTGGTGAGCAGTTCTTC
.,few,TRBJ1-1,TRBV6-1,15,CASTYYRIPNTEAFF,TGTGCCAGCACCTACTATCGTATACCCAACACTGAAGCTTTCTTT
.,many,TRBJ2-1,TRBV29-1,12,CSTDSEGFEQFF,TGCAGCACGGACAGTGAGGGGTTTGAGCAGTTCTTC
TRBD1,.,TRBJ2-7,TRBV11-1,16,CASRGGDRGPSGEQYF,TGTGCCAGCAGGGGGGGGGACAGGGGGCCGTCTGGCGAGCAGTACTTC